The 31 T cell receptor beta chains below all came from one sample that was sequenced in a study of blood T cell repertoires in COVID-19 (dated by TCRdb to the early 2020s). Libraries came from the immunoSEQ multiplex PCR assay. Imported from immuneACCESS, the table was reduced by TCRdb to in-frame sequences with V and J called. These copies leave out some clones; in studies compared against another copy, an unresolved V gene accounts for under half, and the cause of the remainder is not known. Here the sample has roughly 200,000 clones; about 85% occur a single time. Around 2.7% of the sample comes from the top ten. Sequenced sample: PBMCs or T cells enriched from blood (not recorded which). The receptors come from a woman aged 25-40 years who had recovered from COVID-19.

V usage is TRBV21-1 and J usage is TRBJ1-4. TRBV21-1 is noted as a pseudogene. This CDR3 contains 15 residues. The CDR3 spells CASSKEADYNEKLFF. The CDR3 region has the DNA TGTGCCAGCAGCAAAGAAGCGGACTATAATGAAAAACTGTTTTTT.

The chain couples TRBV3-1 (or the pseudogene TRBV3-2) to TRBJ2-1; possible D gene TRBD2, 5 bases. Per the germline V gene, CDR1 is LGHDT and CDR2 is YNNKEL (reference sequence). V lost 5 bases to trimming and J lost 10 bases, with 18 bases between them. The length of the CDR3 is 14 residues. DNA for the CDR3: TGTGCCAGCAGCGAAATCGACGGGAATAAGGAGCAGTTCTTC. It codes for CASSEIDGNKEQFF.

The chain has TRBV4-1 and TRBJ1-2, with 8 bases that match TRBD1. Trimming removed 1 base from V and 8 bases from J; junction bases left unmatched: 6. This CDR3 is 14 amino acids long. The germline CDR1 and CDR2 sequences are MGHRA and YSYEKL. CDR3 loop: CASSQGTGIEGYTF. CDR3 nucleotide sequence: TGCGCCAGCAGCCAAGGGACAGGGATTGAGGGCTACACCTTC.

V usage is TRBV14 and J usage is TRBJ2-5, with D possibly TRBD1 on 5 matching bases. Trimming removed 1 base from V and 7 bases from J, with 13 bases in between. The CDR3 spans 14 residues. The V gene's germline CDR1 is SGHDN and CDR2 FVKESK. In DNA form, the CDR3 reads TGTGCCAGCAGCCAAGCTTTTCTTCAGGGGACCCAGTACTTC. Encoded protein: CASSQAFLQGTQYF.

The gene calls are TRBV7-9 and TRBJ2-6; unclear D gene. The V end was cut by 1 base, the J end by 0 bases, with 4 bases between. The CDR3 extends over 15 amino acids. Germline V gene lookup returns CDR1 SEHNR and CDR2 FQNEAQ (reference sequence). CDR3 bases: TGTGCCAGCAGCTTAGATAGCTCTGGGGCCAACGTCCTGACTTTC. Translation: CASSLDSSGANVLTF.

The CDR3 loop reads CATGTSGGRDIQYF. CDR3 nucleotide sequence: TGTGCCACCGGGACTAGCGGGGGGCGGGACATTCAGTACTTC. V and J are TRBV3-1 (or the pseudogene TRBV3-2) and TRBJ2-4; 15 nucleotides line up with TRBD2. The CDR3 runs to 14 residues. V was pared by 10 bases and J by 8 bases, with 6 bases of the junction left unmatched. CDR1 and CDR2 from the germline V gene are LGHDT and YNNKEL (reference sequence).

This clone came up once. The chain combines TRBV5-1 with TRBJ2-1; the match to TRBD1 covers 7 bases. Germline-derived CDR1 and CDR2 are SGHRS and YFSETQ. CDR3 length: 14 residues. The ends lost 3 bases at V and 7 bases at J; junction bases unmatched: 7. The CDR3 spells CASSSWDSPNEQFF. CDR3 in DNA: TGCGCCAGCAGCTCCTGGGACAGTCCTAATGAGCAGTTCTTC.

The chain has TRBV19 and TRBJ2-1; a possible D gene is TRBD1 (6 bases). Between the trimmed V and J ends, which lost 6 bases and 0 bases, there was a span of 15 bases. Germline V gene data show CDR1 as LNHDA and CDR2 as SQIVND (reference sequence). CDR3 length: 16 amino acids. The CDR3 protein is CASSPDRLSSYNEQFF. The DNA for the CDR3 is TGTGCCAGTAGCCCGGACAGACTCAGCTCCTACAATGAGCAGTTCTTC.

The genes are TRBV6-2 or TRBV6-3 and TRBJ2-1; D is perhaps TRBD1 (6 bases). The germline V gene encodes CDR1 MNHEY and CDR2 SVGEGT. The CDR3 runs to 16 residues. The ends were cut back, 4 bases at V and 0 bases at J, with 13 bases in the middle. The CDR3 DNA follows: TGTGCCAGCAGTTCACAAGGGGGAAGCTCCTACAATGAGCAGTTCTTC. This encodes CASSSQGGSSYNEQFF.

The chain couples TRBV29-1 to TRBJ2-6; D perhaps matches TRBD2 (5 bases). The CDR3 is 14 amino acids. Germline loops: CDR1 SQVTM, CDR2 ANQGSEA. Trimming cost V 6 bases and J 1 base, with 10 bases left between them. This chain's CDR3 is CSVAGVSGANVLTF. In DNA, the CDR3 is TGCAGCGTGGCCGGGGTTTCTGGGGCCAACGTCCTGACTTTC.

The genes are TRBV1 and TRBJ1-2; the listed D gene, TRBD1, was not tested against the DNA. TRBV1 is reported as a pseudogene. This CDR3 spans 17 amino acids. DNA of the CDR3: TGCACCAGCAGCCAACTAAAGACAGGCGCCTTTAACTATGGCTACACCTTC. Its protein product is CTSSQLKTGAFNYGYTF.

V is TRBV6-5 and J is TRBJ1-6, with no clear D. This CDR3 is built from 12 residues. V was cut by 8 bases and J by 11 bases, with 13 bases left in between. Looked up from germline, CDR1 is MNHEY and CDR2 is SVGAGI. The CDR3 DNA reads TGTGCCAGCGCGGCAACTTTCCCACCCCTCCACTTT. Residues: CASAATFPPLHF.

The V call is TRBV27, the J call TRBJ1-2; maybe TRBD1 (5 bases). The CDR3 consists of 16 residues. The V gene lost 3 bases and the J gene lost 6 bases, with 20 bases spanning the gap. Per germline, CDR1 MNHEY and CDR2 SMNVEV (reference sequence). The CDR3: CASSFGGWQGGNGYTF. The CDR3 DNA is TGTGCCAGCAGTTTCGGGGGATGGCAGGGAGGGAATGGCTACACCTTC.

The chain joins TRBV5-1 to TRBJ2-1, with 8 bases lining up with TRBD1. CDR1 and CDR2 (germline): SGHRS, YFSETQ. This CDR3 spans 15 amino acids. Trimming removed 0 bases from V and 3 bases from J; junction bases left unmatched: 2. The CDR3 nucleotides read TGCGCCAGCAGCTTGGAGACAGGGGTCTACAATGAGCAGTTCTTC. This gives the protein CASSLETGVYNEQFF. Complete variable domain (other parts from reference TRBV5-1 and TRBJ2-1): KAGVTQTPRYLIKTRGQQVTLSCSPISGHRSVSWYQQTPGQGLQFLFEYFSETQRNKGNFPGRFSGRQFSNSRSEMNVSTLELGDSALYLCASSLETGVYNEQFFGPGTRLTVL.

This clone turned up a few times. The chain couples TRBV6-4 to TRBJ2-3, with D tentatively TRBD1 (6 bases). There are 14 residues in the CDR3. The V and J ends lost 4 bases and 0 bases respectively, with 8 bases between them. Germline V gene lookup returns CDR1 MRHNA and CDR2 SNTAGT. CDR3 coding DNA: TGTGCCAGCAGTGGGGGGCTCAGCACAGATACGCAGTATTTT. Translating gives CASSGGLSTDTQYF.

The gene calls are TRBV9 and TRBJ2-7; 7 positions agree with TRBD2. This CDR3 is built from 16 residues. Germline CDR1 reads SGDLS; CDR2 reads YYNGEE. V was pared by 0 bases and J by 0 bases, with 6 bases of the junction left unmatched. The CDR3 region is CASSVAGGGSSYEQYF. CDR3 in DNA: TGTGCCAGCAGCGTAGCGGGGGGTGGTAGCTCCTACGAGCAGTACTTC.

V usage is TRBV4-3 and J usage is TRBJ2-1; 10 nucleotides agree with TRBD2. The CDR3 runs 14 residues. Germline V lookup: CDR1 LGHNA, CDR2 YSLEER. V gave up 7 bases and J gave up 9 bases; unmatched junction bases: 9. The CDR3 region has the DNA TGCGCCAGCATGGAGCGGGGGGGCCTAGGTGAGCAGTTCTTC. This sequence encodes CASMERGGLGEQFF.

The chain links TRBV5-5 to TRBJ2-1, with D possibly TRBD2 on 6 matching bases. Trimming cost V 4 bases and J 1 base, with 15 bases left between them. Germline V gene data show CDR1 as SGHKS and CDR2 as YYEKEE (reference sequence). There are 16 residues in the CDR3. CDR3 amino acids: CASSPRPTSSYNEQFF. In DNA, the CDR3 is TGTGCCAGCAGCCCGAGGCCGACTAGTTCCTACAATGAGCAGTTCTTC.

The chain links TRBV5-6 to TRBJ1-1, with D unresolved. The CDR3 runs to 13 residues. The ends were cut back, 2 bases at V and 8 bases at J, with 13 bases in the middle. Germline V gene lookup returns CDR1 SGHDT and CDR2 YYEEEE. CDR3 residues: CASSLSGSREAFF. The CDR3 nucleotides are TGTGCCAGCAGCTTATCGGGAAGCAGGGAAGCTTTCTTT.

This chain uses TRBV4-1 with TRBJ1-1; 8 nucleotides match TRBD1. Germline values: CDR1 MGHRA, CDR2 YSYEKL. The V segment lost 0 bases and the J segment 6 bases; nucleotides outside the gene matches: 6. This CDR3 is 15 amino acids long. The CDR3 DNA follows: TGCGCCAGCAGCCAAGATATAACAGGGGGGCCTGAAGCTTTCTTT. Its protein is CASSQDITGGPEAFF.

This clone was counted only a few times. This sequence joins TRBV5-1 and TRBJ1-2; 10 bases fit TRBD1. J lost 7 bases, V lost 1 base, and 7 bases had no gene match. The CDR3 loop spans 15 amino acids. CDR1 and CDR2 (germline): SGHRS, YFSETQ. The CDR3 spells CASSLRPGQGPGYTF. In nucleotides, the CDR3 is TGCGCCAGCAGCTTGAGACCGGGACAGGGGCCTGGCTACACCTTC.

The gene calls are TRBV4-2 and TRBJ1-4; possibly TRBD1 for D (5 bases). This CDR3 comprises 15 residues. The V gene's germline CDR1 is LGHNA and CDR2 YNFKEQ. With 5 bases removed from V and 6 bases from J, the gap between germline ends came to 16 bases. The CDR3 DNA reads TGTGCCAGCAGCGACGTATCGGGGGGATATGAAAAACTGTTTTTT. It codes for CASSDVSGGYEKLFF.

V gene TRBV7-9 combines with J gene TRBJ1-2, with 7 bases that match TRBD1. Germline V lookup: CDR1 SEHNR, CDR2 FQNEAQ (reference sequence). The CDR3 is 13 amino acids. After removal of 4 bases from V and 4 bases from J, the junction contained 3 bases not matched to a gene. The CDR3 loop reads CASSSGTVYGYTF. The DNA for the CDR3 is TGTGCCAGCAGCTCAGGGACAGTCTATGGCTACACCTTC.

This chain uses TRBV14 with TRBJ2-1, with 8 positions matching TRBD1. The trim removed 2 bases at V and 6 bases at J, leaving 9 bases unmatched. Germline assignment: CDR1 SGHDN and CDR2 FVKESK. CDR3 length equals 16 residues. The CDR3 is CASSQIQGAVGNEQFF. CDR3 DNA: TGTGCCAGCAGCCAAATCCAGGGGGCTGTGGGCAATGAGCAGTTCTTC.

This chain joins TRBV29-1 and TRBJ2-7; 11 positions match TRBD2. The junction had 11 bases not matched to a gene; V was cut back by 4 bases and J by 3 bases. Looked up from germline, CDR1 is SQVTM and CDR2 is ANQGSEA. The CDR3 sequence is 16 residues long. The DNA for the CDR3 is TGCAGCGTTGTGGGGATTAGCGGGGGGGATAACTACGAGCAGTACTTC. Translating gives CSVVGISGGDNYEQYF.

This chain connects TRBV7-2 to TRBJ1-2, with D hard to call. Germline assignment: CDR1 SGHTA and CDR2 FQGNSA. Trimming shortened V by 6 bases and J by 3 bases, and 11 bases separated the two germline ends. The CDR3 runs 13 residues. The DNA for the CDR3 is TGTGCCAGCAGATTGGGCCCGGACTATGGCTACACCTTC. Translated, it gives CASRLGPDYGYTF.

The chain links TRBV15 to TRBJ2-3; TRBD2 aligns across 7 bases. Germline CDR1 is LNHNV and CDR2 is YYDKDF (reference sequence). The V segment lost 0 bases and the J segment 5 bases; nucleotides outside the gene matches: 5. The length of the CDR3 is 15 residues. CDR3 DNA sequence: TGTGCCACCAGCAGAGATCCGGGGGAGGGAGATACGCAGTATTTT. Translation: CATSRDPGEGDTQYF.

This clone was picked up a small number of times. The chain combines TRBV25-1 with TRBJ1-2; 7 nucleotides agree with TRBD1. The CDR3 spans 15 residues. Germline CDR1 MGHDK, CDR2 SYGVNS. The V and J ends lost 5 bases and 4 bases, in that order; junction bases with no gene match: 10. CDR3 bases: TGTGCCAGCAGTCCTTACGGGGGACAGTCCTATGGCTACACCTTC. This gives the protein CASSPYGGQSYGYTF.

V is TRBV6-2 or TRBV6-3 and J is TRBJ2-7, with D unresolved. The CDR3 sequence is 14 residues long. The germline V and J ends were trimmed by 5 bases and 0 bases, with 11 bases remaining between them. From germline, CDR1 is MNHEY and CDR2 SVGEGT. The CDR3 region is CASSPRVVSYEQYF. The CDR3 region has the DNA TGTGCCAGCAGTCCGCGTGTTGTCTCCTACGAGCAGTACTTC.

V and J are TRBV13 and TRBJ1-1, with a weak D call TRBD1 (5 bases). The CDR3 sequence is 14 residues long. CDR1 PRHDT and CDR2 FYEKMQ come from the germline V gene (reference sequence). Trimming removed 4 bases at V and 1 base at J, with 10 bases between. The CDR3 DNA reads as TGTGCCAGCAGCTCCTTCGGACAGAACACTGAAGCTTTCTTT. Its translation is CASSSFGQNTEAFF.

This clone was picked up one time. The V call is TRBV19, the J call TRBJ1-6; unclear D gene. The CDR3 loop spans 13 amino acids. V was pared by 3 bases and J by 5 bases, with 5 bases between. Germline lookup yields CDR1 LNHDA and CDR2 SQIVND (reference sequence). CDR3 loop: CASSIYDNSPLHF. The CDR3 region has the DNA TGTGCCAGTAGTATCTACGATAATTCACCCCTCCACTTT.